The 7 T cell receptor beta chains presented below share a single source sample, sequenced in a study of cytomegalovirus exposure and HLA in healthy donors. This table comes from immunoSEQ multiplex PCR, and its TCRdb copy is limited to in-frame clones, with some not included. The table has 130,000 to 150,000 clones, 85% to 90% seen once. Sequenced input: PBMCs. Every receptor here comes from a woman aged 25 to 45 in good health and CMV-seropositive.

The chain has TRBV28 and TRBJ2-1; TRBD2 matches 16 bases. CDR1 MDHEN and CDR2 SYDVKM come from the germline V gene. J gave up 10 bases and V 4 bases, and 4 bases lay outside the gene matches. CDR3 length: 15 amino acids. The CDR3 reads CASSYPGLAGGEQFF. The DNA of the CDR3 is TGTGCCAGCAGTTACCCGGGACTAGCGGGAGGGGAGCAGTTCTTC. Full variable domain (outside the CDR3, taken from reference TRBV28 and TRBJ2-1): DVKVTQSSRYLVKRTGEKVFLECVQDMDHENMFWYRQDPGLGLRLIYFSYDVKMKEKGDIPEGYSVSREKKERFSLILESASTNQTSMYLCASSYPGLAGGEQFFGPGTRLTVL.

The V gene is TRBV2, the J gene TRBJ1-5; perhaps TRBD1 as D (5 bases). The germline gives CDR1 SNHLY, CDR2 FYNNEI. The CDR3 has 13 residues. The V end was cut by 6 bases, the J end by 6 bases, with 12 bases between. The CDR3 nucleotides read TGTGCCAGCAGAGCTGAAACAGGTCAGCCCCAGCATTTT. This sequence encodes CASRAETGQPQHF.

The V gene is TRBV15, the J gene TRBJ1-4, with TRBD1 identical over 9 bases. Germline assignment: CDR1 LNHNV and CDR2 YYDKDF (reference sequence). This CDR3 contains 15 residues. The junction had 1 base not matched to a gene; V was cut back by 1 base and J by 4 bases. DNA for the CDR3: TGTGCCACCAGCAGAGGGACAGGGGATAATGAAAAACTGTTTTTT. It is translated as CATSRGTGDNEKLFF.

This CDR3 is CASSLFRGSSYNEQFF. Here the CDR3 DNA reads TGTGCCAGCAGTTTATTCCGTGGGAGTTCTTACAATGAGCAGTTCTTC. The V and J genes are TRBV28 and TRBJ2-1, with D maybe TRBD2 (5 bases). The germline gives CDR1 MDHEN, CDR2 SYDVKM. The CDR3 totals 16 residues. V dropped 1 base and J dropped 4 bases, with 14 bases sitting between them.

The genes are TRBV5-1 and TRBJ2-2, with D possibly matching TRBD2 (5 bases). The germline CDR1 and CDR2 sequences are SGHRS and YFSETQ. Trimming removed 0 bases from V and 4 bases from J, with 10 bases in between. The CDR3 has 15 amino acids. The CDR3: CASSLAVGSTGELFF. The CDR3 coding sequence is TGCGCCAGCAGCTTGGCCGTAGGGAGCACCGGGGAGCTGTTTTTT.

The chain joins TRBV28 to TRBJ1-5; D gene uncertain. V lost 10 bases and J lost 6, with 13 bases in between. The CDR3 sequence is 12 residues long. Germline V gene data show CDR1 as MDHEN and CDR2 as SYDVKM. The CDR3 loop is CAIKRVAQPQHF. CDR3 DNA sequence: TGTGCCATCAAGAGGGTAGCTCAGCCCCAGCATTTT.

The gene calls are TRBV6-6 and TRBJ2-5; D is undetermined. The CDR3 has 14 amino acids. The V end lost 0 bases, the J end lost 2 bases, and 7 bases lay between the germline ends. Germline CDR1 and CDR2: MNHNY and SVGAGI (reference sequence). The CDR3 protein is CASSYSRSQETQYF. The DNA for the CDR3 is TGTGCCAGCAGTTACTCCCGGAGTCAAGAGACCCAGTACTTC.